The 21 T cell receptor beta chains below were found in one sample sequenced in a study of T-cell reconstitution after alpha-beta-depleted transplantation in children. Preparation of the TCRbeta library involved a method that used unique molecular identifiers. TCRdb called the PCR reads again in MiXCR, with one record for every CDR3 protein. This table has 400,000 to 500,000 distinct CDR3 sequences, approximately 11% appearing once. The sample consisted of PBMCs from the stem cell graft donor, taken from the stem cell graft. The receptors derive from a human donor who donated a stem cell graft to a child with acute myeloid leukemia.

The V and J genes are TRBV20-1 and TRBJ2-3; weak D call: TRBD1 (6 bases). This CDR3 comprises 13 residues. V shed 7 bases and J shed 0 bases, with 11 bases lying between them. Germline CDR1 and CDR2: DFQATT and SNEGSKA (reference sequence). CDR3 nucleotides: TGCAGTGGTGTAGGGACAAGCACAGATACGCAGTATTTT. Translation: CSGVGTSTDTQYF.

This clonotype was counted between two and nine times. This chain uses TRBV20-1 with TRBJ2-7; 10 positions agree with TRBD2. In germline, CDR1 is DFQATT, CDR2 SNEGSKA (reference sequence). This CDR3 region has 15 residues. V lost 0 bases and J lost 2; bases outside the gene matches: 4. CDR3 bases: TGCAGTGCTAGAGATCCGGGACTAGCGACCTACGAGCAGTACTTC. Its protein is CSARDPGLATYEQYF.

This clonotype was detected many times. The J gene is TRBJ2-7, the V gene TRBV20-1, with D perhaps matching TRBD2 (5 bases). In germline, CDR1 is DFQATT, CDR2 SNEGSKA (reference sequence). V was pared by 7 bases and J by 0 bases, with 16 bases between. The CDR3 totals 14 residues. As DNA, the CDR3 is TGCAGTGTCCCTAGTGGGAGAAGCTCCTACGAGCAGTACGTC. This translates into CSVPSGRSSYEQYV.

On this clonotype itself: Its ends do not fully match the called genes, so a read error is possible. The chain employs TRBV10-3 and TRBJ2-2, with D possibly being TRBD2 (6 bases). The CDR3 sequence is 15 residues long. Germline assignment: CDR1 ENHRY and CDR2 SYGVKD. This CDR3 is CAISGLGSNPGELFF. The CDR3, as DNA: TGTGCCATCAGTGGACTAGGGTCGAACCCCGGGGAGCTGTTTTTT.

A few counts support this clonotype. The gene calls are TRBV20-1 and TRBJ1-4; no clear D gene. V was trimmed by 1 base and J by 4 bases, leaving 16 bases between them. CDR3 size: 16 residues. Looked up from germline, CDR1 is DFQATT and CDR2 is SNEGSKA (reference sequence). In DNA, the CDR3 is TGCAGTGCTAGAGCCCTTTCGGGCGTCGATAATGAAAAACTGTTTTTT. It translates to CSARALSGVDNEKLFF.

This clonotype was seen only a few times. The chain recombines TRBV5-4 with TRBJ2-1; D unresolved. The V gene lost 0 bases and the J gene lost 6 bases, with 7 bases spanning the gap. The CDR3 has 13 amino acids. CDR1 is SGHNT, CDR2 YYREEE, per germline (reference sequence). CDR3 sequence reads: CASSLVFPNEQFF. DNA of the CDR3: TGTGCCAGCAGCTTGGTTTTCCCCAATGAGCAGTTCTTC.

This clonotype was observed at least ten times. This CDR3 is CASSQAGQARYTF. CDR3 DNA sequence: TGCGCCAGCAGCCAAGCGGGACAGGCCCGCTACACCTTC. The V gene is TRBV4-1, the J gene TRBJ1-2, with 8 positions matching TRBD1. V was pared by 1 base and J by 9 bases, with 4 bases of the junction left unmatched. This CDR3 contains 13 residues. Germline-derived CDR1 and CDR2 are MGHRA and YSYEKL.

At least ten counts were recorded for this clonotype. The chain carries TRBV5-1 and TRBJ2-3; 10 bases agree with TRBD2. The V and J ends lost 3 bases and 5 bases, in that order; junction bases with no gene match: 9. The length of the CDR3 is 16 residues. Germline V gene data show CDR1 as SGHRS and CDR2 as YFSETQ. The CDR3 sequence is CASSSGTSEDQDTQYF. CDR3 nucleotide sequence: TGCGCCAGCAGCTCGGGGACTAGCGAGGATCAAGATACGCAGTATTTT.

This chain uses TRBV6-2 or TRBV6-3 with TRBJ2-2, with 14 nucleotides matching TRBD2. The CDR3 runs 18 residues. Germline CDR1 is MNHEY and CDR2 is SVGEGT. The V gene end was trimmed by 2 bases and the J gene end by 2 bases; junction bases not matched to a gene: 4. The DNA for the CDR3 is TGTGCCAGCAGTTACGGGACTAGCGGGAGATTAAACACCGGGGAGCTGTTTTTT. Amino acids: CASSYGTSGRLNTGELFF.

This clonotype was seen only a few times. V usage is TRBV12-3 or TRBV12-4 and J usage is TRBJ1-5; possible D gene TRBD1, 6 bases. Trimming cost V 4 bases and J 9 bases, with 25 bases left between them. CDR3 length: 17 residues. CDR3 sequence reads: CASSSRRGVQTGAPQHF. As DNA, the CDR3 is TGTGCCAGCAGTTCCCGAAGGGGGGTCCAGACGGGCGCGCCCCAGCATTTT.

This clonotype has a count of ten or more. The chain is built from TRBV4-3 and TRBJ2-2; D gene ambiguous. CDR3 length equals 13 residues. Trimming left V 2 bases short and J 6 bases short, with 7 bases between. The germline V gene encodes CDR1 LGHNA and CDR2 YSLEER. The CDR3 sequence: CASSQYSAGELFF. CDR3 nucleotides: TGCGCCAGCAGCCAATACTCGGCCGGGGAGCTGTTTTTT.

This clonotype was observed a few times. V usage is TRBV9 and J usage is TRBJ2-3; tentatively, D is TRBD2 (7 bases). Trimming took 3 bases from V and 0 from J, leaving 23 bases between them. Germline-derived CDR1 and CDR2 are SGDLS and YYNGEE. This CDR3 spans 19 amino acids. In DNA, the CDR3 is TGTGCCAGCAGCGCGACTAGGGGGAGTAGCGGGCATAGCACAGATACGCAGTATTTT. It encodes CASSATRGSSGHSTDTQYF.

The chain combines TRBV5-1 with TRBJ1-5; D is unclear. CDR1 is SGHRS, CDR2 YFSETQ, per germline. The CDR3 extends over 14 amino acids. V lost 7 bases, J lost 0 bases, and 11 bases lay in between. The CDR3 coding sequence is TGCGCCAGCGAGAGGGATTATAGCAATCAGCCCCAGCATTTT. Translation: CASERDYSNQPQHF.

This clonotype was observed a few times. J is TRBJ1-6 and V is TRBV12-3 or TRBV12-4; 9 positions match TRBD1. CDR3 size: 14 residues. The V segment lost 3 bases and the J segment 10 bases; nucleotides outside the gene matches: 4. The CDR3 here is CASSFLGQGSPLHF. CDR3 in DNA: TGTGCCAGCAGTTTTTTAGGACAGGGGTCACCCCTCCACTTT.

There are a few counts of this clonotype. The chain couples TRBV29-1 to TRBJ2-3, with a tentative D call TRBD1 (6 bases). The V and J ends lost 6 bases and 1 base respectively, with 8 bases between them. Germline CDR1 is SQVTM and CDR2 is ANQGSEA. The CDR3 has 12 residues. This chain's CDR3 is CSVEGGTDTQYF. The CDR3, as DNA: TGCAGCGTCGAGGGGGGCACAGATACGCAGTATTTT.

This chain connects TRBV12-3 or TRBV12-4 to TRBJ1-5, with D hard to call. CDR3 size: 14 residues. Trimming took 0 bases from V and 6 from J, leaving 9 bases between them. DNA of the CDR3: TGTGCCAGCAGTTTAGCGTCCGGGAGTCAGCCCCAGCATTTT. It encodes CASSLASGSQPQHF.

This clonotype was seen a handful of times. The chain links TRBV20-1 to TRBJ2-2; the match to TRBD2 covers 8 bases. The CDR3 spans 15 residues. V shed 2 bases, J shed 6 bases, and the junction held 8 bases outside the gene matches. CDR1 is DFQATT, CDR2 SNEGSKA, per germline (reference sequence). As DNA, the CDR3 is TGCAGTGCTAGACTCCGGGCTAGCGGGCCCGGGGAGCTGTTTTTT. It is translated as CSARLRASGPGELFF.

As regards this clonotype: This may stem from a read error, because a much larger clone lies one nucleotide away. The conserved final phenylalanine or tryptophan is absent from the CDR3, which likely points to a read error. The genes are TRBV5-5 and TRBJ2-1; D may be TRBD2 (6 bases). Trimming shortened V by 4 bases and J by 3 bases, and 14 bases separated the two germline ends. The CDR3 contains 15 residues. Germline assignment: CDR1 SGHKS and CDR2 YYEKEE (reference sequence). The CDR3 region has the DNA TGTGCCAGCAGCAGCGGGCGGGGATTCTACAATGAGCAGTTCTTG. Translating it yields CASSSGRGFYNEQFL.

This chain links TRBV7-9 with TRBJ1-2; TRBD1 matches at 9 bases. V was pared by 5 bases and J by 5 bases, with 12 bases of the junction left unmatched. Per the germline V gene, CDR1 is SEHNR and CDR2 is FQNEAQ (reference sequence). The CDR3 runs to 16 residues. DNA for the CDR3: TGTGCCAGCAGCCGGAATCAGGGGGACAGGGCATATGGCTACACCTTC. Its translation is CASSRNQGDRAYGYTF.

The table lists this clonotype with a few counts. This chain uses TRBV5-1 with TRBJ2-5; D is undetermined. Germline V gives CDR1 SGHRS, CDR2 YFSETQ. The V end lost 6 bases, the J end lost 5 bases, and 14 bases lay between the germline ends. The CDR3 totals 13 residues. The CDR3 reads CASTRLPAETQYF. CDR3 DNA: TGCGCCAGCACCCGACTTCCCGCGGAGACCCAGTACTTC.

The table lists this clonotype with many counts. The CDR3: CASTSGGWTGELFF. The DNA for the CDR3 is TGTGCCAGCACCTCAGGGGGCTGGACCGGGGAGCTGTTTTTT. The chain combines TRBV6-5 with TRBJ2-2; TRBD1 matches 8 bases. V lost 7 bases and J lost 5; bases outside the gene matches: 6. Germline V gene lookup returns CDR1 MNHEY and CDR2 SVGAGI. The CDR3 totals 14 residues.